This T cell receptor (beta chain) was sequenced for a study of T-cell memory formation after mild COVID-19. Study findings and constraints: Mainly CM and EM harbored the contracting CD4+ clones; mainly EMRA harbored the CD8+ ones.

CDR3 length: 15 residues. J lost 2 bases, V lost 6 bases, and 10 bases had no gene match. The V gene's germline CDR1 is MNHNS and CDR2 SASEGT. Comments on this clonotype: The antigen remains unidentified.

TCRdb processed the 5' RACE reads anew with MiXCR; each CDR3 protein has one entry. The sample holds 50,000 or so distinct CDR3 sequences, over 8.5% seen once. This receptor was taken from an adult woman who had mild COVID-19 (a few samples of this study predate the infection). Cell type and time point are not known. The sequenced sample was PBMCs or a T cell subset sorted from them (not recorded which). This sequence joins TRBV6-1 and TRBJ2-7; the match to TRBD1 covers 7 bases. The CDR3 nucleotides read TGTGCCAGCAGATACTTTACGGGACAGACCTACGAGCAGTACTTC. Its protein is CASRYFTGQTYEQYF.